This T cell receptor beta chain comes out of a study of early T cells in non-severe SARS-CoV-2 infection (dated by TCRdb to about 2021). Background on the whole study: Because TCR sequencing relied on bulk RNA taken from unsorted whole blood, pairing of alpha and beta chains was not possible. The full study reports these points: VDJdb matching was skewed toward anti-spike CD8 responses and likely underestimated virus-specific expansions, missing private and CD4 specificities.

Library preparation was by 5' RACE. The listed sequencing device is NextSeq 500. The TCR library protocol attached unique molecular identifiers to individual cDNA molecules to correct for sequencing error and PCR bias. Both TCR alpha and beta chains were sequenced, and tight co-correlation was observed between alpha and beta sequence abundances in each sample. Regarding the original processing steps: V gene, J gene and CDR3 annotation of TCR sequences was performed with Decombinator V4. TCRs were defined as expanded if a significant change between any two time points was detected under a Poisson model with p below 0.0001. TCR abundances were normalised to the total number of TCRs sequenced in each sample and reported as counts per million. MAIT TCRs were defined by TRAV1-2 paired with TRAJ12, TRAJ20 or TRAJ33, and iNKT TCRs by TRAV10 paired with TRAJ18. VDJdb, accessed on 1 November 2021, was searched for TCRs annotated for CMV, EBV and SARS-CoV-2, and TCRs annotated for more than one antigen were excluded. TCRdb reran the public reads through fastp at Q25 and MiXCR, keeping productive beta chains. Each entry is one CDR3 protein sequence, shown with its most common DNA and genes. TCRdb, not the authors, supplied the V and J calls. This sample gives 80,000 to 95,000 distinct CDR3 sequences in total; 9% to 15% of them show up just once. The ten largest clonotypes hold about 6% of the sample.

Regarding this clonotype: This clone's antigen is unknown. It has no much larger one-base neighbor in the sample; base qualities were not kept.

From the cysteine up to the phenylalanine, the CDR3 has a length of 12 residues. Only the CDR3 part of the read is kept: 36 bases, read in frame from the first base. Looking up the germline V gene yields CDR1 SQVTM and CDR2 ANQGSEA. Germline trimming: 7 bases from V, 8 bases from J; junction bases outside gene matches: 8. A case-control design nested within a healthcare worker cohort in London, UK, was used, with weekly nasopharyngeal swab PCR tests and blood sampling performed. Healthcare workers were enrolled in the week of the UK lockdown, from 23 to 31 March 2020, and were followed every week for up to roughly 16 weeks.

The rearrangement combines TRBV29-1 with TRBJ1-2; TRBD1 aligns with 9 central bases. Sequences were obtained from whole blood. The TCR originated in an adult who was a healthcare worker with PCR-confirmed SARS-CoV-2 infection or an uninfected control (not recorded which). The sequenced DNA: TGCAGCGGGGAGGGACAGGGTTCAGGCTACACCTTC. The encoded protein is CSGEGQGSGYTF. The full variable domain, with segments outside the CDR3 supplied by the reference TRBV29-1 and TRBJ1-2 proteins, appears as SAVISQKPSRDICQRGTSLTIQCQVDSQVTMMFWYRQQPGQSLTLIATANQGSEATYESGFVIDKFPISRPNLTFSTLTVSNMSPEDSSIYLCSGEGQGSGYTFGSGTRLTVV.